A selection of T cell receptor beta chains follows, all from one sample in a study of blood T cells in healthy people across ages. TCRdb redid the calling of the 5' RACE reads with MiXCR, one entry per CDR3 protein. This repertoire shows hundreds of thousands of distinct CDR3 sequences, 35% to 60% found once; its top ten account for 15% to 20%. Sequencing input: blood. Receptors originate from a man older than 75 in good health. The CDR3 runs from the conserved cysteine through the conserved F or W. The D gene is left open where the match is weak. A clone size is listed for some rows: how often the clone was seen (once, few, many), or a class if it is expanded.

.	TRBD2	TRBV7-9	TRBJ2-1	TGTGCCAGCAGCTTAGCAGCGGCCGGGGGGGATGAGCAGTTCTTC	CASSLAAAGGDEQFF
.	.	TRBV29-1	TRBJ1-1	TGCAGCGTTTTGGTATTGAACACTGAAGCTTTCTTT	CSVLVLNTEAFF
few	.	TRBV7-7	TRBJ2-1	TGTGCTAGCAGCCGGGACTCTAACAATGAGCAGTTCTTC	CASSRDSNNEQFF
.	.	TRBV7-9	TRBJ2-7	TGTGCCAGCAGCTTAGTGGAGGGAGTAAGTTACGAGCAGTACTTC	CASSLVEGVSYEQYF
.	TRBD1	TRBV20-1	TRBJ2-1	TGCAGTGCTGGACAGGGGGCTTCCTACAATGAGCAGTTCTTC	CSAGQGASYNEQFF
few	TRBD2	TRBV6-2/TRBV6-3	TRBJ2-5	TGTGCCAGCAGGGACACAGCGGGAACGCAGACCCAGTACTTC	CASRDTAGTQTQYF
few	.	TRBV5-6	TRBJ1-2	TGTGCCAGCAGCTCCGGCGCGCCCTTAGGCTATGGCTACACCTTC	CASSSGAPLGYGYTF
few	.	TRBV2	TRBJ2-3	TGTGCCAGCAGTCCACAGGGAATGGTTGGCACAGATACGCAGTATTTT	CASSPQGMVGTDTQYF
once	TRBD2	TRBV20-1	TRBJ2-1	TGCAGTGCTAGAGATCGCCGGACTAGCGTTTATAATGAGCAGTTCTTC	CSARDRRTSVYNEQFF
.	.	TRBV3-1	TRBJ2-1	TGTGCCAGCAGCCAAGATCTCGGCTACACCGAGCAGTTCTTC	CASSQDLGYTEQFF
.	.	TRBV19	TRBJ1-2	TGTGCCAGTAGTACCAGTGTTACCAACTATGGCTACACCTTC	CASSTSVTNYGYTF
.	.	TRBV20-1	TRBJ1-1	TGCAGTGCTAGAGATAAGACACTGAACACTGAAGCTTTCTTT	CSARDKTLNTEAFF
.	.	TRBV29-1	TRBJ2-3	TGCAGCGCGGGACCGCGTACAGATACGCAGTATTTT	CSAGPRTDTQYF
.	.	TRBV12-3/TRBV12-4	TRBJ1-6	TGTGCCAGCAGTTCAGCCCGACTTTCTTCACCCCTCCACTTT	CASSSARLSSPLHF
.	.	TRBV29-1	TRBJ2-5	TGCAGCGTTGAAGATGTAAGGGGGCAAGAGACCCAGTACTTC	CSVEDVRGQETQYF
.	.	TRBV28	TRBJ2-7	TGTGCCAGCATCTCACAAGGACAGCCGCCCTACGAGCAGTACTTC	CASISQGQPPYEQYF
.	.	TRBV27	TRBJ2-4	TGTGCCAGCAATTTTTCGCGGGGTGAGCAGTACTTC	CASNFSRGEQYF
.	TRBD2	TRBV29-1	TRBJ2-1	TGCAGCGTTGAAATGCTAGCGGCTAGCTCCTACAATGAGCAGTTCTTC	CSVEMLAASSYNEQFF
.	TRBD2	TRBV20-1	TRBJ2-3	TGCAGTGCTGCTTCCCGAACTAGCGGGGGGAGACCTAGCACAGATACGCAGTATTTT	CSAASRTSGGRPSTDTQYF
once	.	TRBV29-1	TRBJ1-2	TGCAGCGTTCGGGACGGCCTTTTCGGCGGCTACACCTTC	CSVRDGLFGGYTF